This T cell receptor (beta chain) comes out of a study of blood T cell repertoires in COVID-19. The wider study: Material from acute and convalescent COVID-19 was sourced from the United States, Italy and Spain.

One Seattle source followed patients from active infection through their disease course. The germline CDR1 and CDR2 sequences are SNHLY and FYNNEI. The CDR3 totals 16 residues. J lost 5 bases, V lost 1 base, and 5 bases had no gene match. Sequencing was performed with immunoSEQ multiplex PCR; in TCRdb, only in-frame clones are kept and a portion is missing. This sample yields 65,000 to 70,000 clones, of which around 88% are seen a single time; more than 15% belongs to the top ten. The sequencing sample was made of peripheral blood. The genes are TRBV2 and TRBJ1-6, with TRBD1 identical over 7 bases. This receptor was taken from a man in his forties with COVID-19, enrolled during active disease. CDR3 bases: TGTGCCAGCAGTGAAGGACAGGGAGGCAATAATTCACCCCTCCACTTT. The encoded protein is CASSEGQGGNNSPLHF. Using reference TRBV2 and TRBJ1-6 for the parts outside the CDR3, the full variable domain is EPEVTQTPSHQVTQMGQEVILRCVPISNHLYFYWYRQILGQKVEFLVSFYNNEISEKSEIFDDQFSVERPDGSNFTLKIRSTKLEDSAMYFCASSEGQGGNNSPLHFGNGTRLTVT.